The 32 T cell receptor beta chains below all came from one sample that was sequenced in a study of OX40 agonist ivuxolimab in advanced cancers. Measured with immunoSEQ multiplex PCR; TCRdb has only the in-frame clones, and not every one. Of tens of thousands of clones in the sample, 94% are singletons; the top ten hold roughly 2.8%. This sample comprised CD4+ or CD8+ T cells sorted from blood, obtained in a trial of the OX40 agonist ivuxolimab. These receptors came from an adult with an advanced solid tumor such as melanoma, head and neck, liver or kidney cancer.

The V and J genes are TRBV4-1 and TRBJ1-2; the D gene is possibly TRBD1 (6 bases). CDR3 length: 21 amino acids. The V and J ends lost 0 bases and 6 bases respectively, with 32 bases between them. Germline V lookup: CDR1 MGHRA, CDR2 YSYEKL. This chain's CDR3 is CASSQEVPNPGHPILRDGYTF. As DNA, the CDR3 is TGCGCCAGCAGCCAAGAAGTCCCCAACCCGGGACATCCTATACTGAGGGATGGCTACACCTTC.

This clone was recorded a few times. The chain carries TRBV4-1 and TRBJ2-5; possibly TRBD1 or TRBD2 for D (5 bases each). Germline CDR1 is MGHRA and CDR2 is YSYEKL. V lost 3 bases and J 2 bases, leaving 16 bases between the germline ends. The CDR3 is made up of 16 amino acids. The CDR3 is CASSQRDGNWQETQYF. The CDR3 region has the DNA TGCGCCAGCAGCCAGAGGGACGGGAATTGGCAAGAGACCCAGTACTTC.

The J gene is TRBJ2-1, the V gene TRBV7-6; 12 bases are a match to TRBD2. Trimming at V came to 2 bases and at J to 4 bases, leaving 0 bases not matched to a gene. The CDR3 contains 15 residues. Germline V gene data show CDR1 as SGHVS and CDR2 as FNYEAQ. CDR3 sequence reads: CASSLLAGGYNEQFF. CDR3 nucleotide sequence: TGTGCCAGCAGCTTACTAGCGGGGGGGTACAATGAGCAGTTCTTC.

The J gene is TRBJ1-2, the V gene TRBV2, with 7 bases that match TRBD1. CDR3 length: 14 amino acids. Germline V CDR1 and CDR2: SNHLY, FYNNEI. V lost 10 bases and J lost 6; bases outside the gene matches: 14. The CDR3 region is CAKPGQRDLHGYTF. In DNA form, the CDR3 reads TGTGCCAAACCGGGACAGAGAGATCTCCATGGCTACACCTTC.

Here the CDR3 DNA reads TGTGCCAGCAGTTACAGCCCGAGCTCCTACAATGAGCAGTTCTTC. Translating gives CASSYSPSSYNEQFF. The gene calls are TRBV6-5 and TRBJ2-1; no reliable D call. Trimming removed 2 bases from V and 0 bases from J, with 8 bases in between. CDR1 is MNHEY and CDR2 is SVGAGI in the germline V gene. This CDR3 is built from 15 residues.

This chain's CDR3 is CATSRERDTEAFF. CDR3 DNA sequence: TGTGCCACCAGCAGAGAACGAGACACTGAAGCTTTCTTT. V and J are TRBV15 and TRBJ1-1; D uncertain. Germline CDR1 LNHNV, CDR2 YYDKDF (reference sequence). This CDR3 has 13 amino acids. Trimming took off 0 bases at V and 3 bases at J, with 5 bases between the two ends.

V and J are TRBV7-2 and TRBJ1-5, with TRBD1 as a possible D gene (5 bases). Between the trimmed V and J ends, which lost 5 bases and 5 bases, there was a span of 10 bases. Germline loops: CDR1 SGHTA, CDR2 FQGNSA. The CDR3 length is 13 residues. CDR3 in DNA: TGTGCCAGCAGCAGTGACAGATATCAGCCCCAGCATTTT. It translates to CASSSDRYQPQHF. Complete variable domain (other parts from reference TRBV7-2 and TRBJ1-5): GAGVSQSPSNKVTEKGKDVELRCDPISGHTALYWYRQSLGQGLEFLIYFQGNSAPDKSGLPSDRFSAERTGGSVSTLTIQRTQQEDSAVYLCASSSDRYQPQHFGDGTRLSIL.

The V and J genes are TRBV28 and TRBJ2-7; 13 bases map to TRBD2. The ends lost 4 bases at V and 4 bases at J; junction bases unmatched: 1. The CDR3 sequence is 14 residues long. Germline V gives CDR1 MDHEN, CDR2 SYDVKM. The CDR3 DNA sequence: TGTGCCAGCAGTTGGACTAGCGGGGGTTACGAGCAGTACTTC. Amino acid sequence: CASSWTSGGYEQYF.

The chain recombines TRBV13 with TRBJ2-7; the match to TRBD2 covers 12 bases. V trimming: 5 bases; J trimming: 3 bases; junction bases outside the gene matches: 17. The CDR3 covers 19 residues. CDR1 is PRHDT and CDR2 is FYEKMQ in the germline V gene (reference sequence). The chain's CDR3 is CASSPAPAASGGAFYEQYF. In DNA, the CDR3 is TGTGCCAGCAGCCCGGCCCCGGCAGCTAGCGGGGGGGCTTTCTACGAGCAGTACTTC.

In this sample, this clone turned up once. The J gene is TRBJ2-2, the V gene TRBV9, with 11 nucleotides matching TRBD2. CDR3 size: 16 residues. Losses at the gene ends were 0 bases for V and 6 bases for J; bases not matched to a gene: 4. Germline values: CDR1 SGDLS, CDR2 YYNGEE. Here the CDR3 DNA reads TGTGCCAGCAGCGTAGCTAGCGGGGGGCCCCCCGGGGAGCTGTTTTTT. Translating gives CASSVASGGPPGELFF. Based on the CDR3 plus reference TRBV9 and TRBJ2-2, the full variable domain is DSGVTQTPKHLITATGQRVTLRCSPRSGDLSVYWYQQSLDQGLQFLIQYYNGEERAKGNILERFSAQQFPDLHSELNLSSLELGDSALYFCASSVASGGPPGELFFGEGSRLTVL.

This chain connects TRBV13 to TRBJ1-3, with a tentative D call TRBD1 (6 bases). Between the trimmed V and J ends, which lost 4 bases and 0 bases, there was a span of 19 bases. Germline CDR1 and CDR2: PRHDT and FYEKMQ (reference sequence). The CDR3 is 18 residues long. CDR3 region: CASSSRDTAPSSGNTIYF. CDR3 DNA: TGTGCCAGCAGCTCTAGGGACACAGCCCCTTCCTCTGGAAACACCATATATTTT.

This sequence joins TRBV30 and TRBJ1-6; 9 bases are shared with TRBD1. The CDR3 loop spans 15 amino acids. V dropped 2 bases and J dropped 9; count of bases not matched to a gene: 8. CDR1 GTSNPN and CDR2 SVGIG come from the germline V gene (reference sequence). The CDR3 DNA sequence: TGTGCCTGGAGTATTCAGACAGGGGGAGCTTCACCCCTCCACTTT. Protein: CAWSIQTGGASPLHF.

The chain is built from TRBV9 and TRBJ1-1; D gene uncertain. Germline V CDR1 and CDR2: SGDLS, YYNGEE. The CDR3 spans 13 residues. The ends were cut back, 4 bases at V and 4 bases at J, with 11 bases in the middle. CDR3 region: CASSPTTPTEAFF. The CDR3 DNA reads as TGTGCCAGCAGCCCGACTACTCCCACTGAAGCTTTCTTT.

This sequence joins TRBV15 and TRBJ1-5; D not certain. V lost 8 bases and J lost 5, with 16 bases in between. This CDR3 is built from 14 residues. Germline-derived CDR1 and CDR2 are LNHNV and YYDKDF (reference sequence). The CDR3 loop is CATGTVLGDQPQHF. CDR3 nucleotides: TGTGCCACCGGAACAGTCCTTGGTGATCAGCCCCAGCATTTT.

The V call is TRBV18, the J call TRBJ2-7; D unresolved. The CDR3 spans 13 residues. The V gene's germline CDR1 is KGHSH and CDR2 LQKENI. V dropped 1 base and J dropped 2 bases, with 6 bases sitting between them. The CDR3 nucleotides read TGTGCCAGCTCACCACGCGACCCCTACGAGCAGTACTTC. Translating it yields CASSPRDPYEQYF.

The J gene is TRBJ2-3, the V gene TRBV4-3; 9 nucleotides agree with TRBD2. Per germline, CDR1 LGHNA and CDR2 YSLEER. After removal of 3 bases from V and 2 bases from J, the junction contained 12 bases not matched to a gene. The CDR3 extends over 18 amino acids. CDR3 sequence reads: CASSHAPSSGAITDTQYF. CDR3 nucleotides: TGCGCCAGCAGCCACGCTCCTTCTAGCGGGGCTATCACAGATACGCAGTATTTT.

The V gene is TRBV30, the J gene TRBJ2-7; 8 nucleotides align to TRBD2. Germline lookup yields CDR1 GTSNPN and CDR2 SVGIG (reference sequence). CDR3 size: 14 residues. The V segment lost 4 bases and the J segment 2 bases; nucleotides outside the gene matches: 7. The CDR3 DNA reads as TGTGCCTGGATCCCAGCGGGAGCCACCTACGAGCAGTACTTC. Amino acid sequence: CAWIPAGATYEQYF.

The CDR3 here is CASSRLTGAYEQYF. In DNA, the CDR3 is TGTGCCAGCAGCCGACTGACAGGGGCCTACGAGCAGTACTTC. The gene calls are TRBV5-5 and TRBJ2-7; 8 bases line up with TRBD1. This CDR3 is 14 amino acids long. CDR1 is SGHKS and CDR2 is YYEKEE in the germline V gene (reference sequence). The V and J ends lost 4 bases and 2 bases, in that order; junction bases with no gene match: 5.

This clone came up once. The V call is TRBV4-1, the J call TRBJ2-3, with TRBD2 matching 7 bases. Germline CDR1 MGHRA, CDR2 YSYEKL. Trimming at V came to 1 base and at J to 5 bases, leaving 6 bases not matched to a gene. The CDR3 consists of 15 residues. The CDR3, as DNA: TGCGCCAGCAGCCAAGTGAGCGGGGCGGGAGATACGCAGTATTTT. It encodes CASSQVSGAGDTQYF.

The CDR3 bases are TGTGCCAGCAGCTTAGGAGGGGTGAACCAGTACTTC. Translation: CASSLGGVNQYF. V gene TRBV13 combines with J gene TRBJ2-5, with TRBD1 as a possible D gene (5 bases). Germline V gene lookup returns CDR1 PRHDT and CDR2 FYEKMQ (reference sequence). CDR3 size: 12 residues. The V end lost 0 bases, the J end lost 10 bases, and 9 bases lay between the germline ends.

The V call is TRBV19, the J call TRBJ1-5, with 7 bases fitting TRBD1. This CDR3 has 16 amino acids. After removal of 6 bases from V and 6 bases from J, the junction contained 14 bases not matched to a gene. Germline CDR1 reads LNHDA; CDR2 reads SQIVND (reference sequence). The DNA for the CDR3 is TGTGCCAGTAGCAACTCCGGGACAGAACACGGTCAGCCCCAGCATTTT. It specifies CASSNSGTEHGQPQHF.

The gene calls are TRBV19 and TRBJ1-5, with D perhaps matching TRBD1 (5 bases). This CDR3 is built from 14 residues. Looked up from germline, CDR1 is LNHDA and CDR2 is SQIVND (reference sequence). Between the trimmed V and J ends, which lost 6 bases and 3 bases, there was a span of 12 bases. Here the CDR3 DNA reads TGTGCCAGTAGCAACCAGGGAAACAATCAGCCCCAGCATTTT. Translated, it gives CASSNQGNNQPQHF.

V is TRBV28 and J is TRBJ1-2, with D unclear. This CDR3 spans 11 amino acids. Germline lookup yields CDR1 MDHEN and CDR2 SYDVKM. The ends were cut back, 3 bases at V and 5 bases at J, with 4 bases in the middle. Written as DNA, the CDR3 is TGTGCCAGCAGTTTTTATTATGGCTACACCTTC. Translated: CASSFYYGYTF.

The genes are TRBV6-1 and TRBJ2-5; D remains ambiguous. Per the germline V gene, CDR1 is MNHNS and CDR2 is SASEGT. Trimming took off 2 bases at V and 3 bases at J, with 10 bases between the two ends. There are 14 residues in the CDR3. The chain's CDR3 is CASSEPRTEETQYF. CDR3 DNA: TGTGCCAGCAGTGAACCGAGGACGGAAGAGACCCAGTACTTC.

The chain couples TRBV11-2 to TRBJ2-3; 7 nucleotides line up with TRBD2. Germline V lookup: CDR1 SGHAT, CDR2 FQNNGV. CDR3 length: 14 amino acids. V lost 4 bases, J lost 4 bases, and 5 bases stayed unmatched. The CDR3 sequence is CASSSTSASDTQYF. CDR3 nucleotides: TGTGCCAGCAGCTCCACTAGCGCCTCAGATACGCAGTATTTT.

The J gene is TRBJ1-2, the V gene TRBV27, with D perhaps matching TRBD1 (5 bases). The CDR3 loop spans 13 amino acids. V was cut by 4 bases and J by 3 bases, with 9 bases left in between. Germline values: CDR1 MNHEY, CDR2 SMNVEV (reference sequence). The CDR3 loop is CASSSGNYYGYTF. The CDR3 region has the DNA TGTGCCAGCAGTTCAGGGAATTACTATGGCTACACCTTC.

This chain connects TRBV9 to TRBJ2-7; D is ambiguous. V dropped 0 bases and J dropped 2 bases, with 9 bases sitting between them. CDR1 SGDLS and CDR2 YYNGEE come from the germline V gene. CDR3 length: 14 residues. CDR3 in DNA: TGTGCCAGCAGCGTAGGCTCGCAACCCTACGAGCAGTACTTC. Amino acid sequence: CASSVGSQPYEQYF.

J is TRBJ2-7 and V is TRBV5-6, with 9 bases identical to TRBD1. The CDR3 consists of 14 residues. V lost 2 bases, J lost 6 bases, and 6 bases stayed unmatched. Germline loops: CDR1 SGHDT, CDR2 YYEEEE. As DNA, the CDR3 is TGTGCCAGCAGCTTCGGGACAGGGTCGCCCGAGCAGTACTTC. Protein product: CASSFGTGSPEQYF.

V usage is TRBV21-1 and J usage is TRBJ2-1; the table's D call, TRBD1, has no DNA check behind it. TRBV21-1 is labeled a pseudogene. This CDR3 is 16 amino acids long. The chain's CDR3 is CASSKPPRDRGNEQFF. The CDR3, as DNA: TGTGCCAGCAGCAAACCGCCTCGGGACAGGGGCAATGAGCAGTTCTTC.

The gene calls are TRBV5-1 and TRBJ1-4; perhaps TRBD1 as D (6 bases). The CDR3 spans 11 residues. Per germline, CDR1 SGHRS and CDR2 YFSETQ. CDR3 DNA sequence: TGCGAACAGGGAGAAGGGGAAAAACTGTTTTTT. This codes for CEQGEGEKLFF.

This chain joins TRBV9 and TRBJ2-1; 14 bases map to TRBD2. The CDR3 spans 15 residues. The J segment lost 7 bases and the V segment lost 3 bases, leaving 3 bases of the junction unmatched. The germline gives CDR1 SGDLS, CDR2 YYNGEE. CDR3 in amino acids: CASSARLAGGNEQFF. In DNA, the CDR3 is TGTGCCAGCAGCGCGCGACTAGCGGGGGGGAATGAGCAGTTCTTC. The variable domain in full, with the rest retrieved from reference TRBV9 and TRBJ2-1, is DSGVTQTPKHLITATGQRVTLRCSPRSGDLSVYWYQQSLDQGLQFLIQYYNGEERAKGNILERFSAQQFPDLHSELNLSSLELGDSALYFCASSARLAGGNEQFFGPGTRLTVL.

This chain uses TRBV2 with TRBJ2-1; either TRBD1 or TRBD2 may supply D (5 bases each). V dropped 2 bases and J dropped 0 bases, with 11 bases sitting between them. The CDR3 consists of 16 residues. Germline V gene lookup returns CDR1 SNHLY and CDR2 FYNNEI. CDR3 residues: CASSEPGGNSYNEQFF. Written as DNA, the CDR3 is TGTGCCAGCAGTGAACCTGGGGGAAACTCCTACAATGAGCAGTTCTTC.